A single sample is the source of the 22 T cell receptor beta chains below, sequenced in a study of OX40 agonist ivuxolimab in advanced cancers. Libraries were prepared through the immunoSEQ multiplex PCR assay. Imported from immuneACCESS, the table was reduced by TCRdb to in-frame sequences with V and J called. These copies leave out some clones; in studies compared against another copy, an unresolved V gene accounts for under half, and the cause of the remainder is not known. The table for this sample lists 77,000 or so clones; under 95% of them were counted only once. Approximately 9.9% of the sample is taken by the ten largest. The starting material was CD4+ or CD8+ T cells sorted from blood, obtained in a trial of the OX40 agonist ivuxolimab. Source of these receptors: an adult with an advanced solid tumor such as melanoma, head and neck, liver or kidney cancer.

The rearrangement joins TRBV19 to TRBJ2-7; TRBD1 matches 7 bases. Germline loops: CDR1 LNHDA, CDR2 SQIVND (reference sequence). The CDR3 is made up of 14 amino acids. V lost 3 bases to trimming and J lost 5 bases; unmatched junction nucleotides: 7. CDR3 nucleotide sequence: TGTGCCAGTAGTATGTCACAGGGGAACCACGAGCAGTACTTC. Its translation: CASSMSQGNHEQYF.

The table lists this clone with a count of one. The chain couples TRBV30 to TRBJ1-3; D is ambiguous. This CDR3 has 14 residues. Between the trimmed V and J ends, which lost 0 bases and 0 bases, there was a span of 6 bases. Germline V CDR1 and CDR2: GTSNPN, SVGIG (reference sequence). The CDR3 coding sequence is TGTGCCTGGAGTGTCGGAAACTCTGGAAACACCATATATTTT. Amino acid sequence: CAWSVGNSGNTIYF.

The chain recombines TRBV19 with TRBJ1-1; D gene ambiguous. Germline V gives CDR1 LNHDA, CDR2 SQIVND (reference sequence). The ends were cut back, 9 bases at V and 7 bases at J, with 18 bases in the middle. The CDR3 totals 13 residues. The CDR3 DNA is TGTGCCAGCGTTCAAAGTGGAGCGATTGAAGCTTTCTTT. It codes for CASVQSGAIEAFF.

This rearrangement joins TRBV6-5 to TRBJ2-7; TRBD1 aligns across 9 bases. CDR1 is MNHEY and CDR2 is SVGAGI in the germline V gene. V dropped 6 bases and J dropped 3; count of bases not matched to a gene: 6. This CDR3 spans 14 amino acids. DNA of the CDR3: TGTGCCAGCAGAACCGGGACAGGGAGCTACGAGCAGTACTTC. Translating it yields CASRTGTGSYEQYF.

The CDR3 region is CSVPTTDRVYNEQFF. The CDR3 nucleotides read TGCAGCGTACCCACCACGGACCGCGTCTACAATGAGCAGTTCTTC. The chain recombines TRBV29-1 with TRBJ2-1; D gene uncertain. CDR1 and CDR2 (germline): SQVTM, ANQGSEA. V was pared by 6 bases and J by 3 bases, with 18 bases between. The CDR3 runs to 15 residues.

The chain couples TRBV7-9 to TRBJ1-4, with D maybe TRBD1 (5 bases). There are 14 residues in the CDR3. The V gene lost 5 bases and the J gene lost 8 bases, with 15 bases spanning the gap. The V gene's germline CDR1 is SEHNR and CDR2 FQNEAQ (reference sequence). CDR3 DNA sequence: TGTGCCAGCAGCCCTCCCAGGGCGGGGGAAAAACTGTTTTTT. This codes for CASSPPRAGEKLFF.

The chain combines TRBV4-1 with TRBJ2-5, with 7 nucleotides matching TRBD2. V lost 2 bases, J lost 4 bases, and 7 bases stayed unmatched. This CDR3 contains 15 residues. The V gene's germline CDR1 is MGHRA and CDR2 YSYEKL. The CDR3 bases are TGCGCCAGCAGCCAAACCTCGGGGGGAAGAGAGACCCAGTACTTC. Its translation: CASSQTSGGRETQYF.

Here the CDR3 reads CASSDLVREGNQPQHF. The CDR3 coding sequence is TGCGCCAGCAGTGATCTAGTCAGGGAGGGCAATCAGCCCCAGCATTTT. The V call is TRBV10-2, the J call TRBJ1-5; a weak D match, TRBD1 (5 bases). CDR1 is WSHSY and CDR2 is SAAADI in the germline V gene. The V and J ends lost 3 bases and 2 bases respectively, with 14 bases between them. This CDR3 is built from 16 residues.

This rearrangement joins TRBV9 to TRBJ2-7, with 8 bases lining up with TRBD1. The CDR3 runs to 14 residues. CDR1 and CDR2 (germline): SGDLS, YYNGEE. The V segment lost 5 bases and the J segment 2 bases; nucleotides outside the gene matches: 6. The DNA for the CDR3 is TGTGCCAGCAGTTTGGGACAGGCGACCTACGAGCAGTACTTC. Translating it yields CASSLGQATYEQYF.

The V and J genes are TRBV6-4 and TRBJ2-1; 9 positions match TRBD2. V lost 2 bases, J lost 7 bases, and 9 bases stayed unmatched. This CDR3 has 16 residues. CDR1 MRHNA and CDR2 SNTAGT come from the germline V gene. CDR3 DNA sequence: TGTGCCAGCAGTGACACCGGGACTAGCACGGTAAATGAGCAGTTCTTC. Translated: CASSDTGTSTVNEQFF.

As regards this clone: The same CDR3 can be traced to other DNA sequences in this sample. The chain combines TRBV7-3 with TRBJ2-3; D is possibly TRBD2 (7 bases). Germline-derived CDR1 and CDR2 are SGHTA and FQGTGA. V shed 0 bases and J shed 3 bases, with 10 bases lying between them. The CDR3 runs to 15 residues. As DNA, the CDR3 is TGTGCCAGCAGCTTAACCGGGGGGCTAACAGATACGCAGTATTTT. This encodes CASSLTGGLTDTQYF.

CDR3: CASSHPSGEGTEAFF. CDR3 DNA: TGCGCCAGCAGCCACCCCTCGGGGGAGGGCACTGAAGCTTTCTTT. V and J are TRBV4-1 and TRBJ1-1; D is possibly TRBD1 (5 bases). Trimming cost V 3 bases and J 4 bases, with 15 bases left between them. The CDR3 length is 15 residues. Germline V CDR1 and CDR2: MGHRA, YSYEKL.

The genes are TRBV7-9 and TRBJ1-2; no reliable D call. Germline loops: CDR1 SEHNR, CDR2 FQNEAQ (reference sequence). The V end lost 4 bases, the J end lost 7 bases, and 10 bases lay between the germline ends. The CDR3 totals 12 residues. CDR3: CASSYPSGGYTF. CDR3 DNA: TGTGCCAGCAGCTACCCGAGTGGTGGCTACACCTTC.

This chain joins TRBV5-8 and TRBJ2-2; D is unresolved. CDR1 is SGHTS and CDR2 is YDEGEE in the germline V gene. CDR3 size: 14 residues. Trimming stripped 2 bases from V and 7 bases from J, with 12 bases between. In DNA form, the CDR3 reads TGTGCCAGCAGCTTTATCTCCGGTCGCGGGGAGCTGTTTTTT. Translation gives CASSFISGRGELFF. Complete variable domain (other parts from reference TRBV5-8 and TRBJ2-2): EAGVTQSPTHLIKTRGQQATLRCSPISGHTSVYWYQQALGLGLQFLLWYDEGEERNRGNFPPRFSGRQFPNYSSELNVNALELEDSALYLCASSFISGRGELFFGEGSRLTVL.

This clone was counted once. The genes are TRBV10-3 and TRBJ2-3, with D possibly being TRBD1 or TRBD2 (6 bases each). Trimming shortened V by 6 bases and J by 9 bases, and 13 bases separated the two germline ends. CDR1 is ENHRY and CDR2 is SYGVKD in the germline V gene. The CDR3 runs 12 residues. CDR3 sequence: CAIREEGDTQYF. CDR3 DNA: TGTGCCATCAGAGAGGAGGGGGACACGCAGTATTTT.

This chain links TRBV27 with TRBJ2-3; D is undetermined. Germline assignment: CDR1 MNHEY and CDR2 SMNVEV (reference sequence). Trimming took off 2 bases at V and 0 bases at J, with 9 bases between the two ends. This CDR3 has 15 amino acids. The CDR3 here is CASSLQETSTDTQYF. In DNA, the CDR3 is TGTGCCAGCAGTTTACAGGAGACTAGCACAGATACGCAGTATTTT.

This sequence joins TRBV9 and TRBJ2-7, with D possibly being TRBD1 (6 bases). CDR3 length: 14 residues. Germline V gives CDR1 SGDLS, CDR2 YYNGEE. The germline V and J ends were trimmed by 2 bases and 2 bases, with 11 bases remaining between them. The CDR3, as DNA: TGTGCCAGCAGCGTCGGGACACATCCCTACGAGCAGTACTTC. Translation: CASSVGTHPYEQYF.

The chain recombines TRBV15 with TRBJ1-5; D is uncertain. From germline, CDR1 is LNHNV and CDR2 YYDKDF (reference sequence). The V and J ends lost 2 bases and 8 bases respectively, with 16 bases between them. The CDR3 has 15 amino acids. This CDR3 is CATSRSRGDDKPQHF. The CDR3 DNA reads TGTGCCACCAGCAGATCCCGGGGTGATGACAAGCCCCAGCATTTT.

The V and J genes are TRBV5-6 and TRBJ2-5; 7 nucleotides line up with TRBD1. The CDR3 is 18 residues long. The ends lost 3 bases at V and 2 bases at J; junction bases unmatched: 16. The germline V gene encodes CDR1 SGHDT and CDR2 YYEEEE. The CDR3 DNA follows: TGTGCCAGCAGCTGGCTGGGACGACAGGGAACAGGGCAAGAGACCCAGTACTTC. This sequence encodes CASSWLGRQGTGQETQYF.

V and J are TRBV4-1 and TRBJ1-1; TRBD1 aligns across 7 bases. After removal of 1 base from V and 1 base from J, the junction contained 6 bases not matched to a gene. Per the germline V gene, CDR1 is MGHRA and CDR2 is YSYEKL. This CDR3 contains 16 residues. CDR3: CASSQGIQGQNTEAFF. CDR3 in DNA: TGCGCCAGCAGCCAAGGAATACAGGGGCAGAACACTGAAGCTTTCTTT.

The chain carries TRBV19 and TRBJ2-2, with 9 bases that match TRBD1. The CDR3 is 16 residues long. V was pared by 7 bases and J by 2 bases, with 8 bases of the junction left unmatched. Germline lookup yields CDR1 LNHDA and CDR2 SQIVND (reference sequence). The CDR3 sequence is CASTPGDRANTGELFF. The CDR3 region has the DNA TGTGCCAGTACCCCGGGGGACAGGGCTAACACCGGGGAGCTGTTTTTT.

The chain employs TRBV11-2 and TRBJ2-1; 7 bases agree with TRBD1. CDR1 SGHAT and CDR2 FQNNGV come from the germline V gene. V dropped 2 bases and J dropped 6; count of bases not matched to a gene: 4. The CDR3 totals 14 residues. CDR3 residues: CASSLMTGRNEQFF. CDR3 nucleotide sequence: TGTGCCAGCAGCTTAATGACAGGGCGCAATGAGCAGTTCTTC.